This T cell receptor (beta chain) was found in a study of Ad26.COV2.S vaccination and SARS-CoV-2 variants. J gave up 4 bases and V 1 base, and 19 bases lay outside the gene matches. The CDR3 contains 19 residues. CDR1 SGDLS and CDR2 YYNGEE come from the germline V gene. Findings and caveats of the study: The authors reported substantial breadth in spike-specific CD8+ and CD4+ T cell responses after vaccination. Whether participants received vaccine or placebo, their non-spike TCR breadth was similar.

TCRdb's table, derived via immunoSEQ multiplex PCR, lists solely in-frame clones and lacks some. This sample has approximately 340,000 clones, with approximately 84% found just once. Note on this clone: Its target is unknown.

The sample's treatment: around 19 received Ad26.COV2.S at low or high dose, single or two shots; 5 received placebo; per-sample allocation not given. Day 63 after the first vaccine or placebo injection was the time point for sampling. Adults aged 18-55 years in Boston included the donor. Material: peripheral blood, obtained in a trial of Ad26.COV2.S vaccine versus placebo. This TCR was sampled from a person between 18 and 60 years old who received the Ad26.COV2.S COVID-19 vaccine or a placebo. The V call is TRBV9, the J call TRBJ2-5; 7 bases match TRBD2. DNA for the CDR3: TGTGCCAGCAGCGTAACCCTCGGCCTTGGGGGAGGGGATGGAGAGACCCAGTACTTC. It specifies CASSVTLGLGGGDGETQYF. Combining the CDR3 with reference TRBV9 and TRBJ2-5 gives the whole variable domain DSGVTQTPKHLITATGQRVTLRCSPRSGDLSVYWYQQSLDQGLQFLIQYYNGEERAKGNILERFSAQQFPDLHSELNLSSLELGDSALYFCASSVTLGLGGGDGETQYFGPGTRLLVL.